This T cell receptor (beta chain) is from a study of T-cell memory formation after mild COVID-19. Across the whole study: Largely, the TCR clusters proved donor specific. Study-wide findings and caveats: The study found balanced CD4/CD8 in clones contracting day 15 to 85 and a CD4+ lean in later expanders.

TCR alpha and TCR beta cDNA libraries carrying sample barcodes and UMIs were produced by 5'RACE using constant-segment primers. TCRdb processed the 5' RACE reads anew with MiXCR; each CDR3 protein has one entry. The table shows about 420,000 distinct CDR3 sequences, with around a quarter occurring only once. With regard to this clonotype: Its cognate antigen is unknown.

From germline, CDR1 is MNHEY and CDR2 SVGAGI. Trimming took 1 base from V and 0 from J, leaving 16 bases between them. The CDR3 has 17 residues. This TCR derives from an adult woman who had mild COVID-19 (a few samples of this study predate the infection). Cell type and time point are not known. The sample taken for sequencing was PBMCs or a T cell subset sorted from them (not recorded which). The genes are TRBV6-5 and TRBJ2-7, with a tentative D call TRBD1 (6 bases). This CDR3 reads CASSYWGTGTLSYEQYF. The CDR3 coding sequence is TGTGCCAGCAGTTACTGGGGTACCGGGACACTCTCCTACGAGCAGTACTTC.